The 11 T cell receptor beta chains below were found in one sample sequenced in a study of blood T cell repertoires in COVID-19. Clones were sequenced by immunoSEQ multiplex PCR, and TCRdb holds only the in-frame ones, with some missing. The sample yields about 88,000 clones, roughly 87% seen once. Sequences were obtained from peripheral blood. These receptors were collected from a woman of 80 years or more with active COVID-19.

As regards this clone: The same CDR3 also results from other DNA sequences found in this sample. The chain employs TRBV4-3 and TRBJ2-2, with D unresolved. CDR1 LGHNA and CDR2 YSLEER come from the germline V gene. The CDR3 runs 16 residues. V lost 3 bases, J lost 0 bases, and 11 bases lay in between. CDR3 nucleotide sequence: TGCGCCAGCAGCCACTTGGGCGCTGCGAACACCGGGGAGCTGTTTTTT. Translation gives CASSHLGAANTGELFF.

The rearrangement links TRBV28 to TRBJ2-1; TRBD1 aligns across 11 bases. The CDR3 runs 15 residues. With V trimmed by 9 bases and J by 8 bases, 12 bases remained unmatched. Germline values: CDR1 MDHEN, CDR2 SYDVKM. The CDR3 sequence is CASQRTGGGRDEQFF. Written as DNA, the CDR3 is TGTGCCAGTCAACGGACAGGGGGCGGGAGGGATGAGCAGTTCTTC.

As DNA, the CDR3 is TGTGCCAGCACCGCGGCGGGGTCCTCTGGGGCCAACGTCCTGACTTTC. Protein sequence: CASTAAGSSGANVLTF. The chain is built from TRBV27 and TRBJ2-6, with D possibly being TRBD2 (6 bases). Per germline, CDR1 MNHEY and CDR2 SMNVEV (reference sequence). CDR3 size: 16 residues. The V gene lost 7 bases and the J gene lost 0 bases, with 13 bases spanning the gap. The whole variable domain, remainder taken from reference TRBV27 and TRBJ2-6, is EAQVTQNPRYLITVTGKKLTVTCSQNMNHEYMSWYRQDPGLGLRQIYYSMNVEVTDKGDVPEGYKVSRKEKRNFPLILESPSPNQTSLYFCASTAAGSSGANVLTFGAGSRLTVL.

This clone was picked up a small number of times. The V and J genes are TRBV29-1 and TRBJ2-5; 8 bases align to TRBD1. J was trimmed by 4 bases and V by 4 bases; bases with no gene match: 14. Germline values: CDR1 SQVTM, CDR2 ANQGSEA. The CDR3 has 16 residues. The chain's CDR3 is CSVASRTTGTGETQYF. For the CDR3, the DNA is TGCAGCGTTGCCAGTCGCACCACCGGGACAGGAGAGACCCAGTACTTC.

This clone was recorded once. This chain joins TRBV6-2 or TRBV6-3 and TRBJ2-7; D is unresolved. Germline V gives CDR1 MNHEY, CDR2 SVGEGT. This CDR3 is built from 11 residues. The ends were cut back, 6 bases at V and 3 bases at J, with 6 bases in the middle. CDR3 in amino acids: CASSQSYEQYF. CDR3 DNA sequence: TGTGCCAGCAGCCAGAGCTACGAGCAGTACTTC.

J is TRBJ2-5 and V is TRBV5-1, with 8 bases identical to TRBD2. Germline-derived CDR1 and CDR2 are SGHRS and YFSETQ. V lost 1 base, J lost 4 bases, and 6 bases stayed unmatched. The CDR3 sequence is 15 residues long. CDR3 residues: CASSLMSGSGETQYF. Written as DNA, the CDR3 is TGCGCCAGCAGCTTGATGAGCGGGAGCGGAGAGACCCAGTACTTC.

This chain connects TRBV28 to TRBJ2-3; the D gene is possibly TRBD1 (5 bases). The V and J ends lost 6 bases and 6 bases respectively, with 22 bases between them. Germline V gene sequence: CDR1 MDHEN, CDR2 SYDVKM. This CDR3 contains 16 residues. The CDR3, as DNA: TGTGCCAGCAGCTCATCTAACAGGTATATGACGGATACGCAGTATTTT. Translating gives CASSSSNRYMTDTQYF.

The chain recombines TRBV15 with TRBJ2-3, with D maybe TRBD2 (6 bases). The CDR3 is 17 residues long. Per germline, CDR1 LNHNV and CDR2 YYDKDF (reference sequence). Trimming stripped 2 bases from V and 2 bases from J, with 17 bases between. CDR3 DNA sequence: TGTGCCACCAGCAGAACCCGGACTAATTACCACACAGATACGCAGTATTTT. It encodes CATSRTRTNYHTDTQYF.

CDR3 sequence reads: CATSDIYGYTF. The CDR3 bases are TGTGCCACCAGTGACATCTATGGCTACACCTTC. The chain has TRBV24-1 and TRBJ1-2; D ambiguous. The CDR3 runs to 11 residues. Trimming left V 4 bases short and J 4 bases short, with 3 bases between. Germline V gives CDR1 KGHDR, CDR2 SFDVKD.

The chain employs TRBV14 and TRBJ2-2; maybe TRBD1 (5 bases). V lost 3 bases and J lost 2, with 13 bases in between. The CDR3 sequence is 16 residues long. Germline CDR1 and CDR2: SGHDN and FVKESK. This chain's CDR3 is CASSHLSGYNTGELFF. The CDR3, as DNA: TGTGCCAGCAGCCACCTCTCAGGGTACAACACCGGGGAGCTGTTTTTT.

V gene TRBV11-3 combines with J gene TRBJ2-7, with D possibly being TRBD1 (6 bases). The CDR3 extends over 15 amino acids. Germline CDR1 reads SGHNT; CDR2 reads YENEEA. V was pared by 4 bases and J by 7 bases, with 20 bases between. The CDR3 bases are TGTGCCAGCAGCTCCGGACAGCTGCCTCTTACGGAGCAGTACTTC. Its protein product is CASSSGQLPLTEQYF.